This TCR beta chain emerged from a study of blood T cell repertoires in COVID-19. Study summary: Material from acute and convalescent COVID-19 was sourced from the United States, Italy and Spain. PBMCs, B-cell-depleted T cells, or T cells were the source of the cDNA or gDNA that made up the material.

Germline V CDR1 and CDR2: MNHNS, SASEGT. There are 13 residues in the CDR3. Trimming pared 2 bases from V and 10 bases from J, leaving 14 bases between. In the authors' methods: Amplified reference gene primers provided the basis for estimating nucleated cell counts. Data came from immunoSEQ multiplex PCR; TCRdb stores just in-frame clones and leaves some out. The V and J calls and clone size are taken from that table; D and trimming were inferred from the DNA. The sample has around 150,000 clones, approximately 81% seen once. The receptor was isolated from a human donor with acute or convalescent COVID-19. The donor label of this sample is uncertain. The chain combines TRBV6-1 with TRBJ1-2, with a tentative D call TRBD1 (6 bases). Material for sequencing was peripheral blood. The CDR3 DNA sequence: TGTGCCAGCAGTGAAACCGGGGACATCGACTACACCTTC. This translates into CASSETGDIDYTF.